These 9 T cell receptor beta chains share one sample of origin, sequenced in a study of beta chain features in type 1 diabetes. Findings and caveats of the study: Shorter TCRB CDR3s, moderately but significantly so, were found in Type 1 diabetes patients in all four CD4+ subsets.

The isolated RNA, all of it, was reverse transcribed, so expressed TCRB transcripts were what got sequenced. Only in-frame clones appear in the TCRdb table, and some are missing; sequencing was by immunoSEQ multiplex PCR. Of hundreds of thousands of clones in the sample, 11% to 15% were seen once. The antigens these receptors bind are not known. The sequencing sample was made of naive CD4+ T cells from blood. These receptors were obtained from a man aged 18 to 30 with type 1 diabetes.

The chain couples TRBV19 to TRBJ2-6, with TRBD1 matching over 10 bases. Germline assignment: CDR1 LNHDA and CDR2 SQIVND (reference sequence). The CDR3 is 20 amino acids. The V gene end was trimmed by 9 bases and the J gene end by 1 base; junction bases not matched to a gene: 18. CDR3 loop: CASPRDRGIQGHSGANVLTF. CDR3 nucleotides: TGTGCCAGCCCAAGGGACAGGGGCATCCAAGGCCATTCTGGGGCCAACGTCCTGACTTTC.

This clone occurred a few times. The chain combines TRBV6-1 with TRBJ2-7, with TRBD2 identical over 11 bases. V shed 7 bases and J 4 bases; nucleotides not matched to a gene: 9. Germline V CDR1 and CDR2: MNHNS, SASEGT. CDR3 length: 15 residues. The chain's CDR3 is CASIAATSGNYEQYF. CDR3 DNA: TGTGCCAGCATCGCAGCGACTAGCGGGAATTACGAGCAGTACTTC.

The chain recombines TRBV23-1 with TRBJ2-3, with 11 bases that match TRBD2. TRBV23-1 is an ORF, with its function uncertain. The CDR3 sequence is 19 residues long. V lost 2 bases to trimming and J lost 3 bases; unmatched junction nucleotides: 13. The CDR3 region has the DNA TGCGCCAGCAGTCAAAGACTAGCGGGAATCTGGGGCCAGACAGATACGCAGTATTTT. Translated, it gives CASSQRLAGIWGQTDTQYF.

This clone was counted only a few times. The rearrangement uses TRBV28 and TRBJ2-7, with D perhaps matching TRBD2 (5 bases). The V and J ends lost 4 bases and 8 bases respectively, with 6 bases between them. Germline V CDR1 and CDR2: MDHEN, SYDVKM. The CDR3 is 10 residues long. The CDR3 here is CASSSGKQYF. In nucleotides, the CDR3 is TGTGCCAGCAGTTCCGGGAAGCAGTACTTC.

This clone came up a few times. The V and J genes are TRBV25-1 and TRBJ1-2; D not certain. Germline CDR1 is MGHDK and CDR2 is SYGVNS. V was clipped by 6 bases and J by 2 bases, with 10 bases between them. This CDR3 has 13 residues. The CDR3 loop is CASSPGQNYGYTF. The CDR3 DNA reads TGTGCCAGCAGCCCCGGGCAGAACTATGGCTACACCTTC.

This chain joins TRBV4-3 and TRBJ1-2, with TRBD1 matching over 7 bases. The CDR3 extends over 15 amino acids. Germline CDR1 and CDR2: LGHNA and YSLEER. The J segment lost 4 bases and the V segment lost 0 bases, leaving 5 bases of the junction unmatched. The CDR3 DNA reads TGCGCCAGCAGCCAAGAGACAGGGCCTATCTATGGCTACACCTTC. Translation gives CASSQETGPIYGYTF.

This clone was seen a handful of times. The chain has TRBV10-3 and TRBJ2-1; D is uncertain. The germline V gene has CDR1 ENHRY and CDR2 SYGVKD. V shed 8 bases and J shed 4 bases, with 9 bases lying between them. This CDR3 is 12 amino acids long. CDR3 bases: TGTGCCATCCTCGGCGGATACAATGAGCAGTTCTTC. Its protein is CAILGGYNEQFF.

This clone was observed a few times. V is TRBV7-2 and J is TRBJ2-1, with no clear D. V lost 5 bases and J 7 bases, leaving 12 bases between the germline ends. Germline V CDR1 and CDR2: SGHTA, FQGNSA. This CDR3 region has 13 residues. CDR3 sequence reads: CASSPRIGNEQFF. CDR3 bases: TGTGCCAGCAGCCCGAGGATCGGGAATGAGCAGTTCTTC.

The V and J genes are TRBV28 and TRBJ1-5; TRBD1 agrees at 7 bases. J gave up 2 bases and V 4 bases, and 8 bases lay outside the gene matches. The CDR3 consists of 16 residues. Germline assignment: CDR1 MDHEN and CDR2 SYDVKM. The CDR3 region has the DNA TGTGCCAGCAGTTCGGGACAGAAGGGGGGCAATCAGCCCCAGCATTTT. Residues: CASSSGQKGGNQPQHF.